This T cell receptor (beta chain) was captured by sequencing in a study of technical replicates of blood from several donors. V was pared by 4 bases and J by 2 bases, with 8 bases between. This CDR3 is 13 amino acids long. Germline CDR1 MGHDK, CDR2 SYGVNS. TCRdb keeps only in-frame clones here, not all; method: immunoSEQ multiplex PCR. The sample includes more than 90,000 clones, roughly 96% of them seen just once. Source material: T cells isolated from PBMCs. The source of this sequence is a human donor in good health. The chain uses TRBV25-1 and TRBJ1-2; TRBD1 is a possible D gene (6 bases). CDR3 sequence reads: CASSATGNYGYTF. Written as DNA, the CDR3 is TGTGCCAGCAGTGCTACAGGGAACTATGGCTACACCTTC.